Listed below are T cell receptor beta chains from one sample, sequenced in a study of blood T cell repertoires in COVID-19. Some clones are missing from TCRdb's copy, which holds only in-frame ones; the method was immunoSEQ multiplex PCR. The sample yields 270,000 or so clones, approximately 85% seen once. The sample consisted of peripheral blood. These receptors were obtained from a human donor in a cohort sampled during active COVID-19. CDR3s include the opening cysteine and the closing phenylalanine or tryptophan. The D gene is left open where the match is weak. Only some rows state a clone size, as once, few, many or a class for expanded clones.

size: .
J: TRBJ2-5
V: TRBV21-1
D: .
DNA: TGTGCCAGCAGCCCAACAGGGGCTTTTGAGACCCAGTACTTC
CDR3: CASSPTGAFETQYF

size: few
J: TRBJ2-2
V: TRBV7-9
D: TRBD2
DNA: TGTGCCAGCAGCTTAGCCGCGGCGGGGGTGAGCACCGGGGAGCTGTTTTTT
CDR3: CASSLAAAGVSTGELFF

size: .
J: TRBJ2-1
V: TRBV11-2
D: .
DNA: TGTGCCAGCAGCCGATGGAGGGTACCGACCCCTTACAATGAGCAGTTCTTC
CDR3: CASSRWRVPTPYNEQFF

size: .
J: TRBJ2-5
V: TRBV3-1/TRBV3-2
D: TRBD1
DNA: TGTGCCAGCCAGCTTACGACACAGGGGGCAGGCGAGACCCAGTACTTC
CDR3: CASQLTTQGAGETQYF

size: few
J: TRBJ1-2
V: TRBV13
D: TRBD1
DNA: TGTGCCAGCAGCTTAGGGGGGGACAGTAATCCTAACTATGGCTACACCTTC
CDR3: CASSLGGDSNPNYGYTF

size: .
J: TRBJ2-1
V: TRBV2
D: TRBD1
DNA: TGTGCCAGCAGTACCCGACAGGGCGGCAATGAGCAGTTCTTC
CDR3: CASSTRQGGNEQFF

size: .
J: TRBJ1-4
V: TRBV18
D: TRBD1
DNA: TGTGCCAGCTCAAGGACAGGGGCTGAAAAACTGTTTTTT
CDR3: CASSRTGAEKLFF

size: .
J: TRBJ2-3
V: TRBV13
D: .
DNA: TGTGCCAGCTTTTGGGTAGCGGACACAGATACGCAGTATTTT
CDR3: CASFWVADTDTQYF

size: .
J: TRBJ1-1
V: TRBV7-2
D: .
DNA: TGTGCCAGCAGCTTGGACTCGAACACTGAAGCTTTCTTT
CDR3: CASSLDSNTEAFF

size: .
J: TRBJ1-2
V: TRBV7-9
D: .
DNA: TGTGCCAGCAGCTTAGGGCAGGGGTCGTGGGGCTACACCTTC
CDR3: CASSLGQGSWGYTF

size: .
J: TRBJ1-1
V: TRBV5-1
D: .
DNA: TGCGCCAGCAGCTTCGAGTCAGCGGTCTCTGAAGCTTTCTTT
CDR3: CASSFESAVSEAFF

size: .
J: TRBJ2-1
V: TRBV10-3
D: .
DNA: TGTGCCATCAGTGAGACTGTGGGCCCTGCCGGAAGGAATGAGCAGTTCTTC
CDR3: CAISETVGPAGRNEQFF

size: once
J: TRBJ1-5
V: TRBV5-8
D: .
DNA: TGTGCCAGCAGGCCATACAGTGTCAATCAGCCCCAGCATTTT
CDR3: CASRPYSVNQPQHF

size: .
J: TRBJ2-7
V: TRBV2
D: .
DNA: TGTGCCGGGGCTTCGGGAGAAGCGCCGTACGAGCAGTACTTC
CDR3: CAGASGEAPYEQYF

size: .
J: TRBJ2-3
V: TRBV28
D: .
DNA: TGTGCCAGCAGACCGGCCTCGGGAGATACGCAGTATTTT
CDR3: CASRPASGDTQYF

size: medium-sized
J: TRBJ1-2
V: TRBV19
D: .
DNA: TGTGCCAGTAGTAGCTCCAACAGGGCTGGCTACACCTTC
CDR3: CASSSSNRAGYTF

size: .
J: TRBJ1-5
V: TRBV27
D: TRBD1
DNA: TGTGCCAGCACCTCGTTGGACAGGAAAAATCAGCCCCAGCATTTT
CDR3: CASTSLDRKNQPQHF

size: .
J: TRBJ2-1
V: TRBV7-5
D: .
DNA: TGTGCCAGAAGCTTAATCGGGAGACGGGGGGCTAATGAGCAGTTCTTC
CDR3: CARSLIGRRGANEQFF

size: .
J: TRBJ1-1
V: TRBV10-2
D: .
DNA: TGCGCCAGCAGTGAGGGCAGGGGAACGGGCACTGAAGCTTTCTTT
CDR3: CASSEGRGTGTEAFF

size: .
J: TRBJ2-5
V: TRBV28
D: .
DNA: TGTGCCAGCAGTTTAATGGAGTATAGGCTACACCAAGAGACCCAGTACTTC
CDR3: CASSLMEYRLHQETQYF

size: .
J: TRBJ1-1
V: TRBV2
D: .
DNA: TGTGCCAGCAGTGACAGGGGCTTGACTGAAGCTTTCTTT
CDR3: CASSDRGLTEAFF

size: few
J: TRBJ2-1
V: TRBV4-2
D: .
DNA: TGTGCCAGCAGCCACGACTGGGAGGATGAGCAGTTCTTC
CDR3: CASSHDWEDEQFF

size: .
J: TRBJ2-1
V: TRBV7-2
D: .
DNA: TGTGCCAGCAGCTTAGTTCCCCCAAATGAGCAGTTCTTC
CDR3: CASSLVPPNEQFF

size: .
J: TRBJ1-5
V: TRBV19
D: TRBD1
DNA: TGTGCCAGTAGTATAGTGGCAGGGGGTGGACAGCCCCAGCATTTT
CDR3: CASSIVAGGGQPQHF

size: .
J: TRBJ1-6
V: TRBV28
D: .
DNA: TGTGCCAGCCACCGGGACTCGGGCTCTTCACCCCTCCACTTT
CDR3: CASHRDSGSSPLHF

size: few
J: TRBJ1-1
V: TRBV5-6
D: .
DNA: TGTGCCAGCAGCTTGTTGGCCACTGAAGCTTTCTTT
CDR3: CASSLLATEAFF

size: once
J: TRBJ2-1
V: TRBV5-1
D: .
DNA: TGCGCCAGCAGCTTGGTCCCCGGGGATGAGCAGTTCTTC
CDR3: CASSLVPGDEQFF

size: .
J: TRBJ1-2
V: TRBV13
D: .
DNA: TGTGCCAGCAGCTTAGGGCGAAGACTACCCTATGGCTACACCTTC
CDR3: CASSLGRRLPYGYTF

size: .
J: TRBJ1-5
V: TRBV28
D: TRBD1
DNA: TGTGCCAGCAGTCGGGGACAGGGGGATTTCGGCAATCAGCCCCAGCATTTT
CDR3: CASSRGQGDFGNQPQHF

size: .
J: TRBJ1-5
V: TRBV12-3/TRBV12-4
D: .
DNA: TGTGCCAGCGACCCTCAGGGGAATCAGCCCCAGCATTTT
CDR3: CASDPQGNQPQHF

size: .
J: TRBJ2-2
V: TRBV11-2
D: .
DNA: TGTGCCAGCAGGAGGGAGGCCCAGGCGAACACCGGGGAGCTGTTTTTT
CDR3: CASRREAQANTGELFF

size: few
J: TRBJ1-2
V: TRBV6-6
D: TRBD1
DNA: TGTGCCAGCAGTTACGGACAGGGTTGGAACTATGGCTACACCTTC
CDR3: CASSYGQGWNYGYTF

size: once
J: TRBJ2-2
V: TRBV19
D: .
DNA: TGTGCCAGTAACGGGGGGCCGAACACCGGGGAGCTGTTTTTT
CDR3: CASNGGPNTGELFF

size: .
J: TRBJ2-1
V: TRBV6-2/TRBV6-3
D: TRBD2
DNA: TGTGCCAGCAGTTCTTCCCTCACTAGCGGGAGTATGCATGAGCAGTTCTTC
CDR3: CASSSSLTSGSMHEQFF

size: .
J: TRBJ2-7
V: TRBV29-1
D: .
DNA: TGCAGCGTTGAGACGGGGGAAGGGTCCTACGAGCAGTACTTC
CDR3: CSVETGEGSYEQYF

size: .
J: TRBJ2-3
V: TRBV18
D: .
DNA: TGTGCCAGCTCACCCCAGGTTGGTCCCACAGATACGCAGTATTTT
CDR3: CASSPQVGPTDTQYF

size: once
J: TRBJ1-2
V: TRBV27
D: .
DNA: TGTGCCAGCAGTTCCACAGGGCCTGGGGACTATGGCTACACCTTC
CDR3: CASSSTGPGDYGYTF

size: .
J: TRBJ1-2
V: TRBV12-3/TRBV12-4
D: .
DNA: TGTGCCAGCAGTTTATCGTTTGGCGGCTACACCTTC
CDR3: CASSLSFGGYTF

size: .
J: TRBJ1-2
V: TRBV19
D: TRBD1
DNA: TGTGCCAGTAGTCCGGACAGGGCCATAATGTCCTATGGCTACACCTTC
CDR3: CASSPDRAIMSYGYTF

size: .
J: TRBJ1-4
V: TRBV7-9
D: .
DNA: TGTGCCAGCAGCTTAGGCCAGTCCTTTAATGAAAAACTGTTTTTT
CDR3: CASSLGQSFNEKLFF

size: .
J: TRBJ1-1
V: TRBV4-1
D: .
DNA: TGCGCCAGCAGCCAAGATTGGAGTAACACTGAAGCTTTCTTT
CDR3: CASSQDWSNTEAFF

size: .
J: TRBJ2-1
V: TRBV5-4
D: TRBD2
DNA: TGTGCCAGCAGCTTGGGGTTAGCGGGAGAGGGGAACAATGAGCAGTTCTTC
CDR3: CASSLGLAGEGNNEQFF

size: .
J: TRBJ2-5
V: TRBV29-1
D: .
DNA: TGCAGCGTTGCCCATCTCGCGGAGACCCAGTACTTC
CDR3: CSVAHLAETQYF

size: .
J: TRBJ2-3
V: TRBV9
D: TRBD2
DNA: TGTGCCAGCAGCGTAGATTGGGGCGGGAGGGGGGATACGCAGTATTTT
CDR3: CASSVDWGGRGDTQYF

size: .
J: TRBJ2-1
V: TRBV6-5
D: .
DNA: TGTGCCAGCAGTTCCGTGTTCGATGAGCAGTTCTTC
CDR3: CASSSVFDEQFF

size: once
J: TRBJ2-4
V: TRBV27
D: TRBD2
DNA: TGTGCCAGCAGTTATGGTAGTCGAGCGGGACCGGAAAACATTCAGTACTTC
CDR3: CASSYGSRAGPENIQYF

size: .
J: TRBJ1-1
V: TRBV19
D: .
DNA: TGTGCCAGTAGGGATTACGCCGGACAACCGTCCGGCACTGAAGCTTTCTTT
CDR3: CASRDYAGQPSGTEAFF

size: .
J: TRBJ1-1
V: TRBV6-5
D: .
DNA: TGTGCCAGCAGTTCCCTTTTAGTCAACCCCCCAGGCGAAGCTTTCTTT
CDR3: CASSSLLVNPPGEAFF

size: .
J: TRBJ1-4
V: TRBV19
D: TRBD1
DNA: TGTGCCAGTAATCGGGGACAGCAAAAACTGTTTTTT
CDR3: CASNRGQQKLFF

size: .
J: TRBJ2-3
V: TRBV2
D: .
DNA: TGTGCCAACCGGCGGGGTTTGGGCACAGATACGCAGTATTTT
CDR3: CANRRGLGTDTQYF

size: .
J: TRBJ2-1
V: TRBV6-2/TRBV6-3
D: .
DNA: TGTGCCAGCAGTTACTCGGCGACTAGCTCCTACAATGAGCAGTTCTTC
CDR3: CASSYSATSSYNEQFF

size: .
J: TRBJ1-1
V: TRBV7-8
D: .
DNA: TGTGCCATTGTACGGGTCCCTCTCGGCTTTAACACTGAAGCTTTCTTT
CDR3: CAIVRVPLGFNTEAFF

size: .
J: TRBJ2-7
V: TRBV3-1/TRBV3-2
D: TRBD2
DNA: TGTGCCAGCAGCCAAGGGCTAGCGGGAGAGCAGTACTTC
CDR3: CASSQGLAGEQYF

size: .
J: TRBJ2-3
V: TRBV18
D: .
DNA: TGTGCCAGCTCACCTGCCCGGGGGGATACGCAGTATTTT
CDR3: CASSPARGDTQYF

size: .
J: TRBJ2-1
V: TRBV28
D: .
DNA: TGTGCCAGCAGTTTGTTGGGTTCGGGAAATGAGCAGTTCTTC
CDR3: CASSLLGSGNEQFF

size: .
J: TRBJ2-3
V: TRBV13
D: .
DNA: TGTGCCAGCAGCTTCCCTTCGGAGGGTAGCACAGATACGCAGTATTTT
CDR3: CASSFPSEGSTDTQYF

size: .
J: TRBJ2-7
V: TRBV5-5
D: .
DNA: TGTGCCAGCAGCTTGGGGTTCACAGGGAATCTTTACGAGCAGTACTTC
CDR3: CASSLGFTGNLYEQYF

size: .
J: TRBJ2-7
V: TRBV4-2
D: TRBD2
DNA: TGTGCCAGCAGCCAAGGGGGCGGGAGGGCCACCGAGCAGTACTTC
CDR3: CASSQGGGRATEQYF

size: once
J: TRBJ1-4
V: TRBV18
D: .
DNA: TGTGCCAGCTCACCACCGTCGGAGAATGAAAAACTGTTTTTT
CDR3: CASSPPSENEKLFF